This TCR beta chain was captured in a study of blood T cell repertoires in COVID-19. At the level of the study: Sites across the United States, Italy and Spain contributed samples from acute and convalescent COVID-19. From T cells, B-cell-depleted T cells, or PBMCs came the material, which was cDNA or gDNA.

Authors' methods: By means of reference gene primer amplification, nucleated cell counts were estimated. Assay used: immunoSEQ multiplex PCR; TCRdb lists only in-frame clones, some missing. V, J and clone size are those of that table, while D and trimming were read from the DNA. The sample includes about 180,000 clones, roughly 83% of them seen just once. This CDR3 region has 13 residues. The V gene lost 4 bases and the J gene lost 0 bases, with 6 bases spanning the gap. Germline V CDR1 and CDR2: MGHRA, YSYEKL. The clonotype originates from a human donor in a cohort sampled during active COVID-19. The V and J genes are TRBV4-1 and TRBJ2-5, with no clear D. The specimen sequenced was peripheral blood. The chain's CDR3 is CASSRLDQETQYF. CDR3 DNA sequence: TGCGCCAGCAGCCGGCTAGACCAAGAGACCCAGTACTTC.